This TCR beta chain was obtained from a study of cytomegalovirus exposure and HLA in healthy donors. This PCR relied on a set of 60 Vbeta primers and 13 Jbeta primers. The repertoire was sequenced with immunoSEQ multiplex PCR; TCRdb's copy has only in-frame clones and lacks some. This repertoire includes some 56,000 clones. The specimen sequenced was PBMCs. This receptor was obtained from a woman between 25 and 40 years old in good health and CMV-seropositive.

Written as DNA, the CDR3 is TGCAGCGTTGAAGACGGAGGGACAGCTAGCGCCTACGAGCAGTACTTC. Translation gives CSVEDGGTASAYEQYF. This chain links TRBV29-1 with TRBJ2-7; D may be TRBD1 (7 bases). V shed 0 bases and J shed 2 bases, with 17 bases lying between them. From germline, CDR1 is SQVTM and CDR2 ANQGSEA. The CDR3 is made up of 16 amino acids.